This TCR beta chain originates from a study of shared clonotypes between healthy human individuals. Produced via immunoSEQ multiplex PCR; TCRdb's table is partial and in-frame only. Of more than 400,000 clones in the sample, 70% to 80% were seen once. The V and J ends lost 2 bases and 0 bases respectively, with 11 bases between them. Germline V gives CDR1 MDHEN, CDR2 SYDVKM. The CDR3 extends over 17 amino acids. This clone was found a few times. The sequencing input was PBMCs. The receptor was isolated from a woman aged 40 to 50 in good health. Some clones in this sample may be carry-over from other donors' samples. The gene calls are TRBV28 and TRBJ2-6; D perhaps matches TRBD1 (5 bases). In nucleotides, the CDR3 is TGTGCCAGCAGTTTAGGGGCAGGCGCCTCTGGGGCCAACGTCCTGACTTTC. Translation: CASSLGAGASGANVLTF.